The rows below give T cell receptor beta chains drawn from one sample of a study of CD8 T cells in ankylosing spondylitis. TCRdb independently ran MiXCR on the 5' RACE reads; one entry per CDR3 protein. This table has approximately 92,000 distinct CDR3 sequences, 8.8% appearing once. Specimen: blood, either unsorted or a sorted T cell fraction (not recorded which). The source is a male donor with ankylosing spondylitis or in good health (not recorded which). Both conserved end residues are part of each CDR3. The D gene is left open where the match is weak. Clone size, where shown, is once, few, many, or a class for clones that have expanded.

size	J	V	D	DNA	CDR3
few	TRBJ2-5	TRBV29-1	.	TGCAGCGTTGTTTTTCAGGGCCAAGAGACCCAGTACTTC	CSVVFQGQETQYF
once	TRBJ2-6	TRBV5-1	.	TGCGCCAGCAGCTCTCAAAGGGGGTCCGGGGCCAACGTCCTGACTTTC	CASSSQRGSGANVLTF
many	TRBJ2-3	TRBV5-1	.	TGCGCCAGCAGCTTGTCCGAGGGAGATACGCAGTATTTT	CASSLSEGDTQYF
many	TRBJ1-2	TRBV2	.	TGTGCCAGCAGTGAGGGTATGGGGGGGATCTATGGCTACACCTTC	CASSEGMGGIYGYTF
many	TRBJ1-3	TRBV5-5	.	TGTGCCAGCAGCTTGGCCACAGGGTCTGGAAACACCATATATTTT	CASSLATGSGNTIYF
many	TRBJ2-7	TRBV5-6	TRBD2	TGTGCCAGCAGCTTTAGCAGCGGGGCGAAAGAGCAGTACTTC	CASSFSSGAKEQYF
many	TRBJ2-6	TRBV5-1	.	TGCGCCAGCAGCTTGGTAGGCAGCTCTGGGGCCAACGTCCTGACTTTC	CASSLVGSSGANVLTF
many	TRBJ2-5	TRBV20-1	.	TGCAGTTCCCAGAACCAAGAGACCCAGTACTTC	CSSQNQETQYF
few	TRBJ2-5	TRBV5-5	.	TGTGCCAGCAGCTTGTCGGCCCTCCGAGACGGGAAAGAGACCCAGTACTTC	CASSLSALRDGKETQYF
many	TRBJ1-3	TRBV6-5	.	TGTGCCAGCAGTTACGACGGCAACTCTGGAAACACCATATATTTT	CASSYDGNSGNTIYF
many	TRBJ1-5	TRBV11-2	.	TGTGCCAGCAGCTTCGGCGGGGATCAGCCCCAGCATTTT	CASSFGGDQPQHF
few	TRBJ2-2	TRBV12-3/TRBV12-4	.	TGTGCCAGCAGACCTTACATCCGGGACCGAAGAATTCCGAACACCGGGGAGCTGTTTTTT	CASRPYIRDRRIPNTGELFF
many	TRBJ2-5	TRBV6-5	TRBD2	TGTGCCAGCACCCCGGGTTGGGTAGCGGGGGTTAAGGAGACCCAGTACTTC	CASTPGWVAGVKETQYF
few	TRBJ2-5	TRBV5-1	.	TGCGCCAGCAGCTTGGTGGACTATAAAGAAGAGACCCAGTACTTC	CASSLVDYKEETQYF
few	TRBJ2-4	TRBV27	.	TGTGCCAGCAGCGAACGGGTGGGTGCGGACATTCAGTACTTC	CASSERVGADIQYF
many	TRBJ1-5	TRBV12-3/TRBV12-4	.	TGTGCCAGCAGTTTTGAGAGAAATCAGCCCCAGCATTTT	CASSFERNQPQHF
.	TRBJ1-4	TRBV7-8	TRBD1	TGTGCCAGCAGCTTGGTGACAGGGGTCTATGAAAAACTGTTTTTT	CASSLVTGVYEKLFF
few	TRBJ2-2	TRBV7-2	.	TGTGCCAGCAGCTTAATGTCAGGGAGCGGGGAGCTGTTTTTT	CASSLMSGSGELFF
many	TRBJ2-3	TRBV28	TRBD1	TGTGCCAGCAGTTTTCCCGGGACAGGGGGCACAGATACGCAGTATTTT	CASSFPGTGGTDTQYF
many	TRBJ2-2	TRBV28	.	TGTGCCAGCAGTTTTGCAGGGGTGGACGGGGAGCTGTTTTTT	CASSFAGVDGELFF
once	TRBJ2-1	TRBV11-1	TRBD2	TGTGCCAGCAGCTTAACCCTTAGCGGGGGGGCCGGGTTCTTC	CASSLTLSGGAGFF
.	TRBJ2-7	TRBV11-2	.	TGTGCCAGCATCTTAGGACCCCGGCGGAAATACGAGCAGTACTTC	CASILGPRRKYEQYF
many	TRBJ1-1	TRBV12-3/TRBV12-4	TRBD1	TGTGCCAGCAGAAATCGGGACAGCTTTAACACTGAAGCTTTCTTT	CASRNRDSFNTEAFF
many	TRBJ2-1	TRBV7-3	TRBD2	TGTGCCAGCAGCTCAAGACTAGCGACGCATTCCAACCGCTTCATTGAGCAGTTCTTC	CASSSRLATHSNRFIEQFF
many	TRBJ2-5	TRBV29-1	.	TGCAGCGTTGCCCCCTCGAAGGAGACCCAGTACTTC	CSVAPSKETQYF
.	TRBJ2-2	TRBV7-3	.	TGTGCCAGCAGCTTGGCTAGTGCCGGGGAGCTGTTTTTT	CASSLASAGELFF